Sequencing of this T cell receptor beta chain was carried out in a study of shared clonotypes between healthy human individuals. About the study: Researchers drew samples from a couple of women and a few men aged 18 to 49.

Study results and caveats: Exclusively blood specimens were collected; tissue repertoires likely differ.

Deep was the level at which the assay was run. TCRdb's copy holds only in-frame clones and misses some; the assay was immunoSEQ multiplex PCR. The profile shows fewer than 550,000 clones, over 60% of them singletons. Per germline, CDR1 MNHEY and CDR2 SMNVEV (reference sequence). The ends were cut back, 3 bases at V and 2 bases at J, with 8 bases in the middle. CDR3 length: 13 amino acids. As regards this clone: Its antigen is unknown.

The chain employs TRBV27 and TRBJ2-7, with D unclear. This clonotype was obtained from a middle-aged woman in good health. Some clones in this sample may be carry-over from other donors' samples. The sequencing input was PBMCs. In DNA form, the CDR3 reads TGTGCCAGCAGTTTGAGACATCCCTACGAGCAGTACTTC. Amino acid sequence: CASSLRHPYEQYF.